The source of this TCR beta chain is a study of technical replicates of blood from a few donors. Assay: immunoSEQ multiplex PCR; the TCRdb copy retains only in-frame clones and omits some. The table includes tens of thousands of clones, approximately 96% detected once. Sequences were obtained from T cells isolated from PBMCs. The clonotype originates from a human donor in good health.

CDR3 loop: CASLRRGYGYTF. DNA of the CDR3: TGTGCCAGCTTACGTAGGGGCTATGGCTACACCTTC. This chain connects TRBV5-8 to TRBJ1-2; possible D gene TRBD1, 5 bases. The germline V gene has CDR1 SGHTS and CDR2 YDEGEE. V lost 7 bases to trimming and J lost 4 bases, with 11 bases between them. The CDR3 runs to 12 residues. Supplemented by reference TRBV5-8 and TRBJ1-2, the full variable domain reads EAGVTQSPTHLIKTRGQQATLRCSPISGHTSVYWYQQALGLGLQFLLWYDEGEERNRGNFPPRFSGRQFPNYSSELNVNALELEDSALYLCASLRRGYGYTFGSGTRLTVV.